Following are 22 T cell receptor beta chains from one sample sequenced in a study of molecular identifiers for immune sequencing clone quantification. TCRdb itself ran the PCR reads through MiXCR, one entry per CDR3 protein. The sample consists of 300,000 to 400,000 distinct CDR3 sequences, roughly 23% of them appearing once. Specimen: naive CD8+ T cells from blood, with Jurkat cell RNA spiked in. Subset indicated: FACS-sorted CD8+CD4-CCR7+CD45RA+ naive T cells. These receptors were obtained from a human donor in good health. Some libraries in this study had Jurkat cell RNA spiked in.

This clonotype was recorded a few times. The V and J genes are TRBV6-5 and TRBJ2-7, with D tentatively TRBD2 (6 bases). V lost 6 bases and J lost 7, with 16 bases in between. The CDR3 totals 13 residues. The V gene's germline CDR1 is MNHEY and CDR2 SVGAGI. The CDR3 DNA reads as TGTGCCAGCAGAGTGGGAGGATCCCTGGAGCAGTACTTC. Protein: CASRVGGSLEQYF.

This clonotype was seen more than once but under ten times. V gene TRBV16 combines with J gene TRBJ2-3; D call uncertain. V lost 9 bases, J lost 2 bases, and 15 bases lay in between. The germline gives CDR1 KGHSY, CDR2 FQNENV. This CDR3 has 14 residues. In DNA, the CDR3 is TGTGCCAGTTGGAACCACAGACTCACAGATACGCAGTATTTT. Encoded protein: CASWNHRLTDTQYF.

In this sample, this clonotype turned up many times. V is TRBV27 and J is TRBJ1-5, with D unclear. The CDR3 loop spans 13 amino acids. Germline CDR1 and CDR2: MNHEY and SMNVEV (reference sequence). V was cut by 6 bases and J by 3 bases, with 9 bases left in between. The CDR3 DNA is TGTGCCAGCAGCCAGATCGTCAATCAGCCCCAGCATTTT. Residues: CASSQIVNQPQHF.

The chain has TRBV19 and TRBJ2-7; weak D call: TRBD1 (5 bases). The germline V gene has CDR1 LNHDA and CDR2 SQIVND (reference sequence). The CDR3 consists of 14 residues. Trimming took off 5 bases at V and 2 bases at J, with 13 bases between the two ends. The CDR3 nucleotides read TGTGCCAGTAGTGCGACAGAGAGAGCCTACGAGCAGTACTTC. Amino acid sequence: CASSATERAYEQYF.

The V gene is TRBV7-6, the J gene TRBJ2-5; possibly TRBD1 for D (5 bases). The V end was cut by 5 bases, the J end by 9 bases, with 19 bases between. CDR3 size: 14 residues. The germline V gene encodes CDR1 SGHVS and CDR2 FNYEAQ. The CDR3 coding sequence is TGTGCCAGCAGCGACAGTTGGGGCGAGGAGCCCCAGTACTTC. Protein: CASSDSWGEEPQYF.

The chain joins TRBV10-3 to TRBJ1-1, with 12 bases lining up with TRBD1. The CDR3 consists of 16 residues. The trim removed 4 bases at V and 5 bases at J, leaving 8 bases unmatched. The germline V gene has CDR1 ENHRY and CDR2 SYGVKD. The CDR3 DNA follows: TGTGCCATCAGTGTTCAGGGACAGGGGGCAGGGACTGAAGCTTTCTTT. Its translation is CAISVQGQGAGTEAFF.

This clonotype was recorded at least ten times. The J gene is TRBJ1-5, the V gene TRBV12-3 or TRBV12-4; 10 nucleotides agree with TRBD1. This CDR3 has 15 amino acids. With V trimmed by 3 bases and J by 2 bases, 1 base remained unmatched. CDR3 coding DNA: TGTGCCAGCAGTTTGGGGACAGGGGGCAATCAGCCCCAGCATTTT. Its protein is CASSLGTGGNQPQHF.

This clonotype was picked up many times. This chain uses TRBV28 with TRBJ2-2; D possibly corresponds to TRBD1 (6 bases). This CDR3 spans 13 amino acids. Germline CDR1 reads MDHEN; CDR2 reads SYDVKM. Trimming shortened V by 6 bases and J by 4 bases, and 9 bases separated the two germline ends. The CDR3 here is CASSRGATGELFF. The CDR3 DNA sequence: TGTGCCAGCAGCAGGGGTGCCACCGGGGAGCTGTTTTTT.

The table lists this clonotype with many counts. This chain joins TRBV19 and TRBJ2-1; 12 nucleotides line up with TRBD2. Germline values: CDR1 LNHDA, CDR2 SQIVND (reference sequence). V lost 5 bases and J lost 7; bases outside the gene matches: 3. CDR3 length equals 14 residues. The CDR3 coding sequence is TGTGCCAGTAGTTCTAGCGGGGGGGTAAATGAGCAGTTCTTC. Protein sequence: CASSSSGGVNEQFF.

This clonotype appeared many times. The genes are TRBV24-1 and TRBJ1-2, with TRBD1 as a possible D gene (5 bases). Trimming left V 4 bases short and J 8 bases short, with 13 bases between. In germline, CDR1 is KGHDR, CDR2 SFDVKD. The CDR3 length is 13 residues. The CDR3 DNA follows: TGTGCCACCAGTGAAGGGACGTTCCAGGGCTACACCTTC. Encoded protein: CATSEGTFQGYTF.

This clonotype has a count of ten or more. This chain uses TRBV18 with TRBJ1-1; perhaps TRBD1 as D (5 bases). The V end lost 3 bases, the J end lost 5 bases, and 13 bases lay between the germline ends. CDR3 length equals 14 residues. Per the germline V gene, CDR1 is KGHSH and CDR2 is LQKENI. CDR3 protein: CASSPDTGRTEAFF. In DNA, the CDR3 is TGTGCCAGCTCACCGGACACGGGGAGGACTGAAGCTTTCTTT. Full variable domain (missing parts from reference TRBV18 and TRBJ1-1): NAGVMQNPRHLVRRRGQEARLRCSPMKGHSHVYWYRQLPEEGLKFMVYLQKENIIDESGMPKERFSAEFPKEGPSILRIQQVVRGDSAAYFCASSPDTGRTEAFFGQGTRLTVV.

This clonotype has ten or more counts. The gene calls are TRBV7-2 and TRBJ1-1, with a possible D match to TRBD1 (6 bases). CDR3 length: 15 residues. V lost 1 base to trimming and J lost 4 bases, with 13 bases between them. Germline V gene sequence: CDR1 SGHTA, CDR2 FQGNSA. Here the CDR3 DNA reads TGTGCCAGCAGCTTAGGGGTTTTAGGGGGCACTGAAGCTTTCTTT. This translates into CASSLGVLGGTEAFF.

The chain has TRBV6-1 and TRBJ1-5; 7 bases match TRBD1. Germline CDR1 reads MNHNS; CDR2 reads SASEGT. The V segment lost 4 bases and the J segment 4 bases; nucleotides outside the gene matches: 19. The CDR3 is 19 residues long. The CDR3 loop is CASSGGGGGYGAVNQPQHF. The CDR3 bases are TGTGCCAGCAGTGGAGGGGGAGGGGGCTACGGGGCCGTAAATCAGCCCCAGCATTTT.

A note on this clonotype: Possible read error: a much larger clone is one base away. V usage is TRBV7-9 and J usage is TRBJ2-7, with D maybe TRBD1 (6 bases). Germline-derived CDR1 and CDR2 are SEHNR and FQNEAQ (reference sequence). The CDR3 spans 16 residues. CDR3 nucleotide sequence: TGTGCCAGCAGCTGGCCTTTCGGACAGAGCTCCTACGAGCAGTGCTTC. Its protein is CASSWPFGQSSYEQCF.

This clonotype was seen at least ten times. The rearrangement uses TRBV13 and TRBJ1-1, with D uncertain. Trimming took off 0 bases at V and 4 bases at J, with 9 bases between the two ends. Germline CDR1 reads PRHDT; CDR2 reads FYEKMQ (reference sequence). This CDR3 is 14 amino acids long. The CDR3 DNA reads TGTGCCAGCAGCTTAGGCGTAGGGATCACTGAAGCTTTCTTT. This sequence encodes CASSLGVGITEAFF.

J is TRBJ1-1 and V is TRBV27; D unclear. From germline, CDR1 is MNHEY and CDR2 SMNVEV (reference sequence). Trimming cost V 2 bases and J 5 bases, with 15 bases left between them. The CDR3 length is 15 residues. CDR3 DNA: TGTGCCAGCAGTTTACTGTCTTCGGTGAGGACTGAAGCTTTCTTT. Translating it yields CASSLLSSVRTEAFF.

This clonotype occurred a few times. The CDR3 DNA is TGTGCCAGCAGCCTACATCCAGGGGGCAGCTACGAGCAGTACTTC. Amino acids: CASSLHPGGSYEQYF. The chain has TRBV5-4 and TRBJ2-7; 8 nucleotides line up with TRBD1. The CDR3 sequence is 15 residues long. CDR1 is SGHNT, CDR2 YYREEE, per germline (reference sequence). V trimming: 4 bases; J trimming: 3 bases; junction bases outside the gene matches: 9.

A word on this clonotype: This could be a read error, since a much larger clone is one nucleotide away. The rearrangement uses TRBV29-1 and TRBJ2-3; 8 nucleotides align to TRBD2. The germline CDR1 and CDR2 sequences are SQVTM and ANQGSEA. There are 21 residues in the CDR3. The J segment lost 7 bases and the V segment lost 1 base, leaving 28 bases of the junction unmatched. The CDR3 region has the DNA TGCAGCGTTGAAGCGGGGGGGGTCCCAGGCAGCCCTCAACCCTGGGAGCATACGCAGTATTTT. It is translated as CSVEAGGVPGSPQPWEHTQYF.

The CDR3 coding sequence is TGCAGTGGTTGGAGGGACACACCCGGGACTAGCGTGACAGATACGCAGTATTTT. Protein sequence: CSGWRDTPGTSVTDTQYF. J is TRBJ2-3 and V is TRBV20-1; 10 nucleotides align to TRBD2. This CDR3 comprises 18 residues. The ends lost 7 bases at V and 3 bases at J; junction bases unmatched: 19. CDR1 DFQATT and CDR2 SNEGSKA come from the germline V gene (reference sequence).

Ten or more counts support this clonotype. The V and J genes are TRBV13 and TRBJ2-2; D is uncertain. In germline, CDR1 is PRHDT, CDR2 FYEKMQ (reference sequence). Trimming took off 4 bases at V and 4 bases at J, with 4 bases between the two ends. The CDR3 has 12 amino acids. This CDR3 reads CASSSPTGELFF. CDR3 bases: TGTGCCAGCAGCTCCCCCACCGGGGAGCTGTTTTTT.

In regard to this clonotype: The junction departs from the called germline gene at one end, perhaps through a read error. CDR3 in DNA: TGTGCCAGCAGTTCTGGGACTAGCGTTTACACCGTGGAGCTGTTTTTT. Its translation: CASSSGTSVYTVELFF. The gene calls are TRBV28 and TRBJ2-2, with TRBD2 matching 10 bases. CDR3 length: 16 residues. CDR1 MDHEN and CDR2 SYDVKM come from the germline V gene.

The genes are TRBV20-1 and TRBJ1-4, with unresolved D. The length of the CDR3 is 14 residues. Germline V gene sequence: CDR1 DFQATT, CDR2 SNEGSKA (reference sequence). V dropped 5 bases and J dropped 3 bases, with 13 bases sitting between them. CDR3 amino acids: CSARPTTANEKLFF. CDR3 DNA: TGCAGTGCTCGGCCTACAACGGCTAATGAAAAACTGTTTTTT.